What follows are 4 T cell receptor beta chains derived from one specimen sequenced in a study of T cells after yellow fever vaccination. TCRdb reanalysed the 5' RACE reads using MiXCR and keeps one entry per CDR3 protein. The sample lists 620,000 or so distinct CDR3 sequences, 17% occurring once. The sequences come from PBMCs, collected 5 days after the first yellow fever vaccination. The source is a man in his late teens or twenties who received the YFV17D yellow fever vaccine.

This clonotype was recorded a few times. The rearrangement joins TRBV7-9 to TRBJ2-3; TRBD1 matches at 7 bases. CDR3 length equals 15 residues. Trimming at V came to 7 bases and at J to 2 bases, leaving 9 bases not matched to a gene. Germline lookup yields CDR1 SEHNR and CDR2 FQNEAQ (reference sequence). CDR3 residues: CASIARGRTTDTQYF. CDR3 nucleotides: TGTGCCAGCATCGCAAGGGGGCGCACCACAGATACGCAGTATTTT.

CDR3 loop: CSASGDRLVKYGVGQPQHF. The DNA of the CDR3 is TGCAGTGCTAGCGGGGACAGGTTAGTTAAGTATGGCGTAGGTCAGCCCCAGCATTTT. The V and J genes are TRBV20-1 and TRBJ1-5, with 8 bases lining up with TRBD1. The CDR3 is made up of 19 amino acids. Looked up from germline, CDR1 is DFQATT and CDR2 is SNEGSKA (reference sequence). J gave up 6 bases and V 3 bases, and 22 bases lay outside the gene matches.

This rearrangement joins TRBV20-1 to TRBJ2-7; 9 bases match TRBD2. The ends lost 0 bases at V and 2 bases at J; junction bases unmatched: 5. The germline gives CDR1 DFQATT, CDR2 SNEGSKA (reference sequence). The CDR3 has 15 amino acids. CDR3 sequence (DNA): TGCAGTGCTAGAGATGGGTCTAGCGGGGCCTACGAGCAGTACGTC. Translating it yields CSARDGSSGAYEQYV.

Only a few counts were recorded for this clonotype. The chain combines TRBV24-1 with TRBJ2-3, with D unresolved. The CDR3 spans 13 residues. Per germline, CDR1 KGHDR and CDR2 SFDVKD. Trimming took off 7 bases at V and 0 bases at J, with 7 bases between the two ends. The CDR3 region is CATRAASTDTQYF. CDR3 DNA: TGTGCCACCAGGGCAGCTAGCACAGATACGCAGTATTTT.